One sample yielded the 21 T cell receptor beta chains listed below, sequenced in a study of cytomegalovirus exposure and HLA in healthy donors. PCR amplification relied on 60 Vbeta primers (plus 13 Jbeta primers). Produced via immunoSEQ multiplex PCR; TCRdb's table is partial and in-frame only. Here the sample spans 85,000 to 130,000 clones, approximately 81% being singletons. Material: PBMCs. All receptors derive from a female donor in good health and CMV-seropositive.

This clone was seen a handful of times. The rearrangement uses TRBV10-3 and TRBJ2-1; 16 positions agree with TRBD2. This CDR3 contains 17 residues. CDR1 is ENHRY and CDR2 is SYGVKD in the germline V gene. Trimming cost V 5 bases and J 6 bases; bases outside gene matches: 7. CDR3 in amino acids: CAISLGTSGRGVNEQFF. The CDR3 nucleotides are TGTGCCATCAGTCTGGGGACTAGCGGGAGGGGTGTCAATGAGCAGTTCTTC.

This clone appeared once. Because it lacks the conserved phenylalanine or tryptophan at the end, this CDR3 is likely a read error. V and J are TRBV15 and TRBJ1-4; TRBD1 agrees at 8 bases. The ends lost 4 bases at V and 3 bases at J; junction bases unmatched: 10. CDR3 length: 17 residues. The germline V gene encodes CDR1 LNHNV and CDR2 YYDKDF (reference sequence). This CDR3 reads CATSIWTGWSANEKLFS. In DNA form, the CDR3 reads TGTGCCACCAGCATATGGACAGGGTGGTCGGCTAATGAAAAACTGTTTTCT.

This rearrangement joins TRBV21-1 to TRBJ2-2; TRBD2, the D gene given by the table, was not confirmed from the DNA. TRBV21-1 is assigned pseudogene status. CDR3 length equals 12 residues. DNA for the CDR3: TGTGCCAGCAGCAACGGGGGGAGGAGGGTGTTTTTT. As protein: CASSNGGRRVFF.

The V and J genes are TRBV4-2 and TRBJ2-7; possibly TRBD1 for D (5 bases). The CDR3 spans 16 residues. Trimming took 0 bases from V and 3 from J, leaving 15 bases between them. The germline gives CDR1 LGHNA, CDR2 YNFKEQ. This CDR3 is CASSQDQGYSGYEQYF. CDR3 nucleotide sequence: TGTGCCAGCAGCCAAGATCAGGGCTACAGTGGCTACGAGCAGTACTTC.

CDR3 sequence (DNA): TGTGCCAGCACCCCTTTTGGGGGGAGGGCCGGGAATGAGCAGTTCTTC. Its translation: CASTPFGGRAGNEQFF. V gene TRBV7-2 combines with J gene TRBJ2-1; 7 positions match TRBD2. CDR3 length: 16 residues. Germline loops: CDR1 SGHTA, CDR2 FQGNSA. V was clipped by 7 bases and J by 7 bases; unmatched bases: 16.

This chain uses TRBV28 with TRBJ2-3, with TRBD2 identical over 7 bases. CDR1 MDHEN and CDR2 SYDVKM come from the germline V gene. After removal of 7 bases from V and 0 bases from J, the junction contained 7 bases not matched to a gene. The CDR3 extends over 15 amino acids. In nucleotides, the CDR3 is TGTGCCAGCATAAGCGGGACTGCTAGCACAGATACGCAGTATTTT. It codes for CASISGTASTDTQYF.

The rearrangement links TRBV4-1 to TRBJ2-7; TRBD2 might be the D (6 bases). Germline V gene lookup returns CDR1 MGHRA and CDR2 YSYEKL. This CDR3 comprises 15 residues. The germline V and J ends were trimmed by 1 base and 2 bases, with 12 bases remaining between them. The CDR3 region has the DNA TGCGCCAGCAGCCAAGCGGATAGCGGACCCTACGAGCAGTACTTC. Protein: CASSQADSGPYEQYF.

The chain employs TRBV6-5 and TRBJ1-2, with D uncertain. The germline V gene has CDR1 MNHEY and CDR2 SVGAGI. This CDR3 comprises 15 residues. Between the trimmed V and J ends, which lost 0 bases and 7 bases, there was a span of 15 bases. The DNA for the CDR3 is TGTGCCAGCAGTTACTCGGCACTAATAGCGGGTGGCTACACCTTC. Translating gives CASSYSALIAGGYTF.

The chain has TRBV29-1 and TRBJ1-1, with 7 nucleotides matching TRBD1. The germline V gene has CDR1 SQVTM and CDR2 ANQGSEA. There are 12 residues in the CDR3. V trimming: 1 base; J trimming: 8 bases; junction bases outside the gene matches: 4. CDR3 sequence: CSVEGQGGEAFF. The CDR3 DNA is TGCAGCGTTGAAGGGCAGGGGGGAGAAGCTTTCTTT.

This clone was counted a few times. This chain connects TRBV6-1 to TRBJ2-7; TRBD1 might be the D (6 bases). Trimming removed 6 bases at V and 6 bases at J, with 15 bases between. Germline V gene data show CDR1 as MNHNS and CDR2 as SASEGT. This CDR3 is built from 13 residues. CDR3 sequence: CASRQGLGSEQYF. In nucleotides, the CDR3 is TGTGCCAGCAGACAGGGTCTGGGAAGCGAGCAGTACTTC.

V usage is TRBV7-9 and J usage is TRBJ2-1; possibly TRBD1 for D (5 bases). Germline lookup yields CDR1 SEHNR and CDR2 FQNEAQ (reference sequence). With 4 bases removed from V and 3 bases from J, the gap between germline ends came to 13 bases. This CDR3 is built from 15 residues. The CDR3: CASSSRRVVYNEQFF. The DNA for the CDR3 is TGTGCCAGCAGCTCCCGCAGGGTGGTCTACAATGAGCAGTTCTTC. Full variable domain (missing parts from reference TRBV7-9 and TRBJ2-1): DTGVSQNPRHKITKRGQNVTFRCDPISEHNRLYWYRQTLGQGPEFLTYFQNEAQLEKSRLLSDRFSAERPKGSFSTLEIQRTEQGDSAMYLCASSSRRVVYNEQFFGPGTRLTVL.

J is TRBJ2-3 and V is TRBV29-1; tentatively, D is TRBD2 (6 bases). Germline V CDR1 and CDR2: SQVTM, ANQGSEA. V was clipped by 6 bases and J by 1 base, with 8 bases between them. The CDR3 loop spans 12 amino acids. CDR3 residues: CSVIAGTDTQYF. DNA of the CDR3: TGCAGCGTCATAGCGGGCACAGATACGCAGTATTTT.

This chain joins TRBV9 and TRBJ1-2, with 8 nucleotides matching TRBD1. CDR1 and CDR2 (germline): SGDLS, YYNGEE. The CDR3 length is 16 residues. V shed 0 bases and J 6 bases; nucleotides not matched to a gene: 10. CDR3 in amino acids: CASSVGTGGWGDGYTF. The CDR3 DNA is TGTGCCAGCAGCGTAGGAACAGGGGGATGGGGGGATGGCTACACCTTC.

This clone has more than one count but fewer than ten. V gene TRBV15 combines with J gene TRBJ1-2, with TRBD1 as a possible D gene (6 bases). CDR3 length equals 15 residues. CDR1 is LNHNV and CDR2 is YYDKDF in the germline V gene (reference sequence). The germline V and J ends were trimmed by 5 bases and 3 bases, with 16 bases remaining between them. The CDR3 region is CATSASRGGDYGYTF. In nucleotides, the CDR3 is TGTGCCACCAGCGCCTCCCGAGGGGGAGACTATGGCTACACCTTC.

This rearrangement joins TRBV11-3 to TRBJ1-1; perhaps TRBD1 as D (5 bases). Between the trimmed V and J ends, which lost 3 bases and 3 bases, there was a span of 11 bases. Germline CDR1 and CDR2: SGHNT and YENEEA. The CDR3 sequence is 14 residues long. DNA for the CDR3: TGTGCCAGCAGCTTTCAGGGAGGCGACACTGAAGCTTTCTTT. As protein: CASSFQGGDTEAFF. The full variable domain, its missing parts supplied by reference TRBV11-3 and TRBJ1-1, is EAGVVQSPRYKIIEKKQPVAFWCNPISGHNTLYWYLQNLGQGPELLIRYENEEAVDDSQLPKDRFSAERLKGVDSTLKIQPAELGDSAVYLCASSFQGGDTEAFFGQGTRLTVV.

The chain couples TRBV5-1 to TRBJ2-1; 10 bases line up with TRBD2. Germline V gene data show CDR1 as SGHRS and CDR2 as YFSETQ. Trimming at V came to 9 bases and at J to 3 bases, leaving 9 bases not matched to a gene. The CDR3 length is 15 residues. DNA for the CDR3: TGCGCCACCTCAGAAATAGCGGGAGGCTACAATGAGCAGTTCTTC. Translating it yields CATSEIAGGYNEQFF.

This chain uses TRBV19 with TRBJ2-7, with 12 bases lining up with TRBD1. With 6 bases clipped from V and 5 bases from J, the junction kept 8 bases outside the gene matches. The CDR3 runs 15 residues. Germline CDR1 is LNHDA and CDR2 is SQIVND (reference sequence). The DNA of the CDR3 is TGTGCCAGTAGGCCGACCGGGACAGGGGGCGACGAGCAGTACTTC. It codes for CASRPTGTGGDEQYF. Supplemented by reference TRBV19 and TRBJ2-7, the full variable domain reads DGGITQSPKYLFRKEGQNVTLSCEQNLNHDAMYWYRQDPGQGLRLIYYSQIVNDFQKGDIAEGYSVSREKKESFPLTVTSAQKNPTAFYLCASRPTGTGGDEQYFGPGTRLTVT.

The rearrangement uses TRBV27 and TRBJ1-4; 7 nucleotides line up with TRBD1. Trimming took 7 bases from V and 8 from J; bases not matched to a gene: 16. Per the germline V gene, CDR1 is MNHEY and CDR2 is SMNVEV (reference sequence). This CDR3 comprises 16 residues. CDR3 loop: CASTSLGQGVGEKLFF. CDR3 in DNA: TGTGCCAGCACCTCCTTAGGCCAGGGGGTCGGCGAAAAACTGTTTTTT.

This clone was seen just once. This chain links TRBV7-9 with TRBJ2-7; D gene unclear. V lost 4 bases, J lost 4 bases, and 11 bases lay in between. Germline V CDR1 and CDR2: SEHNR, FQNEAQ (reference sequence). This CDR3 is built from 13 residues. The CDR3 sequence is CASSSDRRYEQYF. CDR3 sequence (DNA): TGTGCCAGCAGCTCCGATCGCAGGTACGAGCAGTACTTC.

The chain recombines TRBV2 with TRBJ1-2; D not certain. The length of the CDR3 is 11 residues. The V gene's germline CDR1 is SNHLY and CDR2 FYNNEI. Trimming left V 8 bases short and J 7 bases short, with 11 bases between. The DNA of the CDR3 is TGTGCCAGCCTCTCCCGGGGTGGCTACACCTTC. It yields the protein CASLSRGGYTF.

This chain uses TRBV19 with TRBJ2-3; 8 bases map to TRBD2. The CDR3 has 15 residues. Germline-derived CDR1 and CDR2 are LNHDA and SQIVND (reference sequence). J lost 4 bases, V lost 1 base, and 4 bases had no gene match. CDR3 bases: TGTGCCAGTAGTATAGTTCCAGCGGGGGCAGATACGCAGTATTTT. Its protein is CASSIVPAGADTQYF.